The 22 T cell receptor beta chains listed next were all sequenced from one sample in a study of breast tumors, draining lymph nodes, adjacent tissues. Breast cancer patients provided tissue from their axillary draining lymph nodes. TCRdb re-derived calls from the multiplex PCR reads in MiXCR, one entry per CDR3 protein. The sample includes some 250,000 distinct CDR3 sequences, approximately 36% seen only once; the top ten take approximately 3.5%. The sequenced sample was axillary lymph node tissue. Every receptor here comes from a female donor with breast cancer. Some clones in this sample may be carry-over from other donors' samples.

This clonotype was counted at least ten times. The V gene is TRBV20-1, the J gene TRBJ2-3, with 8 nucleotides matching TRBD2. Germline V gene data show CDR1 as DFQATT and CDR2 as SNEGSKA (reference sequence). The CDR3 has 17 residues. With 0 bases clipped from V and 3 bases from J, the junction kept 11 bases outside the gene matches. DNA for the CDR3: TGCAGTGCTAGAGATTCCGCGGGGGGACATGGGACAGATACGCAGTATTTT. Its translation: CSARDSAGGHGTDTQYF.

This clonotype appeared many times. V gene TRBV10-2 combines with J gene TRBJ2-7, with D perhaps given as TRBD1 or TRBD2 (5 bases each). V lost 0 bases to trimming and J lost 5 bases, with 8 bases between them. The germline gives CDR1 WSHSY, CDR2 SAAADI. The CDR3 is 13 residues long. CDR3 in DNA: TGCGCCAGCAGTGAGTCTTCGGGACACGAGCAGTACTTC. Protein sequence: CASSESSGHEQYF.

In the case of this clonotype: A much larger clone lies one base from this, so it may be a read error. This chain connects TRBV12-5 to TRBJ1-6, with D possibly matching TRBD1 (5 bases). Looked up from germline, CDR1 is LGHNT and CDR2 is FRNRAP. The CDR3 sequence is 17 residues long. With 3 bases removed from V and 4 bases from J, the gap between germline ends came to 16 bases. This chain's CDR3 is CASGFDIRGDYNSPLHF. The CDR3 nucleotides are TGTGCTAGTGGTTTCGATATCCGGGGGGATTATAATTCACCCCTCCACTTT.

This clonotype came up many times. V gene TRBV29-1 combines with J gene TRBJ2-1; D remains unclear. V lost 2 bases and J lost 2, with 10 bases in between. Germline values: CDR1 SQVTM, CDR2 ANQGSEA. The CDR3 contains 14 residues. CDR3 DNA: TGCAGCGTTGAACCCCAGCGAGCCTACAATGAGCAGTTCTTC. Translating it yields CSVEPQRAYNEQFF.

Many counts were recorded for this clonotype. V is TRBV14 and J is TRBJ2-3; D is perhaps TRBD2 (5 bases). Trimming took off 4 bases at V and 3 bases at J, with 14 bases between the two ends. Germline lookup yields CDR1 SGHDN and CDR2 FVKESK. This CDR3 spans 15 amino acids. The CDR3, as DNA: TGTGCCAGCAGCCCAATGGGCCGGGGAACAGATACGCAGTATTTT. Protein product: CASSPMGRGTDTQYF.

This clonotype was observed at least ten times. At one of its ends the junction is not consistent with the germline gene, which may arise from a read error. The chain is built from TRBV9 and TRBJ2-6; TRBD1 or TRBD2 may be the D gene (7 bases each). The CDR3 totals 16 residues. Germline-derived CDR1 and CDR2 are SGDLS and YYNGEE. CDR3 nucleotide sequence: TGTGCCAGCAGGGGGGAGGGGGCGAGCGGGGCCAACGCCCTGACTTTC. Translating gives CASRGEGASGANALTF.

The chain is built from TRBV3-1 and TRBJ2-3; D may be TRBD1 (5 bases). V was clipped by 6 bases and J by 0 bases, with 10 bases between them. The CDR3 loop spans 14 amino acids. From germline, CDR1 is LGHDT and CDR2 YNNKEL (reference sequence). The CDR3 DNA follows: TGTGCCAGCAGGGACACTACTAGCACAGATACGCAGTATTTT. Translation: CASRDTTSTDTQYF.

A word on this clonotype: Germline is not matched at one junction end, which may reflect a read error. The chain has TRBV6-6 and TRBJ2-7, with D hard to call. This CDR3 has 15 amino acids. CDR1 and CDR2 from the germline V gene are MNHNY and SVGAGI (reference sequence). The CDR3 bases are TGTGCCAGCAGTCACTCGGCGCTAGGCTCCTACGAGCAGTACTTC. Amino acids: CASSHSALGSYEQYF.

This clonotype was observed many times. V is TRBV5-1 and J is TRBJ1-5; D remains ambiguous. This CDR3 is 15 amino acids long. V lost 0 bases and J 1 base, leaving 8 bases between the germline ends. Germline V CDR1 and CDR2: SGHRS, YFSETQ. The CDR3 DNA sequence: TGCGCCAGCAGCTTGGAGTCGGGAAGCAATCAGCCCCAGCATTTT. Protein product: CASSLESGSNQPQHF.

J is TRBJ1-2 and V is TRBV10-3, with TRBD1 matching over 11 bases. V lost 10 bases, J lost 8 bases, and 9 bases stayed unmatched. The CDR3 runs 13 residues. CDR1 and CDR2 (germline): ENHRY, SYGVKD. The CDR3 reads CATGQGAFYGYTF. As DNA, the CDR3 is TGTGCCACTGGACAGGGGGCCTTCTACGGCTACACCTTC.

This clonotype was recorded at least ten times. The chain is built from TRBV9 and TRBJ2-1; D gene ambiguous. CDR1 is SGDLS and CDR2 is YYNGEE in the germline V gene. The CDR3 contains 15 residues. V lost 0 bases and J lost 3, with 10 bases in between. CDR3 amino acids: CASSVGVGLYNEQFF. CDR3 sequence (DNA): TGTGCCAGCAGCGTAGGTGTGGGTCTCTACAATGAGCAGTTCTTC.

This clonotype has ten or more counts. The chain joins TRBV10-2 to TRBJ2-2; a possible D gene is TRBD2 (6 bases). Per germline, CDR1 WSHSY and CDR2 SAAADI. V was trimmed by 8 bases and J by 6 bases, leaving 22 bases between them. This CDR3 is built from 16 residues. The CDR3 sequence: CASRTGTPPMAGELFF. The CDR3, as DNA: TGCGCCAGCCGGACCGGGACTCCCCCTATGGCCGGGGAGCTGTTTTTT.

This chain connects TRBV29-1 to TRBJ2-3; TRBD1 or TRBD2 may be the D gene (5 bases each). Per germline, CDR1 SQVTM and CDR2 ANQGSEA. There are 13 residues in the CDR3. Between the trimmed V and J ends, which lost 8 bases and 3 bases, there was a span of 15 bases. The CDR3 DNA sequence: TGCAGCTTGGGAAGGGGCGGGACAGATACGCAGTATTTT. Its protein product is CSLGRGGTDTQYF.

This sequence joins TRBV12-3 or TRBV12-4 and TRBJ1-2, with a weak D call TRBD1 (5 bases). The CDR3 runs 14 residues. Deletions cut 6 bases from V and 5 bases from J, with 16 bases between. In DNA, the CDR3 is TGTGCCAGCAGCCGCGGGGGGAGGTGGTATGGCTACACCTTC. This codes for CASSRGGRWYGYTF.

This clonotype was seen many times. The V call is TRBV19, the J call TRBJ2-3; 9 bases agree with TRBD1. This CDR3 contains 19 residues. The germline V gene has CDR1 LNHDA and CDR2 SQIVND (reference sequence). J gave up 0 bases and V 7 bases, and 17 bases lay outside the gene matches. This chain's CDR3 is CASTALRDRAVISTDTQYF. CDR3 nucleotide sequence: TGTGCCAGTACAGCACTCCGGGACAGGGCTGTTATTAGCACAGATACGCAGTATTTT.

This clonotype was found many times. This sequence joins TRBV7-2 and TRBJ1-4; the match to TRBD1 covers 9 bases. Trimming cost V 5 bases and J 6 bases; bases outside gene matches: 4. Germline V lookup: CDR1 SGHTA, CDR2 FQGNSA. The CDR3 runs 14 residues. The chain's CDR3 is CASSAGTGHEKLFF. In DNA form, the CDR3 reads TGTGCCAGCAGCGCCGGGACAGGGCATGAAAAACTGTTTTTT. The whole variable domain, filled in from reference TRBV7-2 and TRBJ1-4, reads GAGVSQSPSNKVTEKGKDVELRCDPISGHTALYWYRQSLGQGLEFLIYFQGNSAPDKSGLPSDRFSAERTGGSVSTLTIQRTQQEDSAVYLCASSAGTGHEKLFFGSGTQLSVL.

This clonotype was counted ten times or more. The J gene is TRBJ2-3, the V gene TRBV5-1, with TRBD2 matching 10 bases. In germline, CDR1 is SGHRS, CDR2 YFSETQ. The CDR3 is 15 residues long. Trimming cost V 3 bases and J 2 bases; bases outside gene matches: 3. CDR3 coding DNA: TGCGCCAGCAGCTCCGGGACTAGCGACACAGATACGCAGTATTTT. Its protein product is CASSSGTSDTDTQYF.

The sample holds many counts of this clonotype. Since a much larger clone is just one base distant, this may be a read error. A read error is likely, as this CDR3 ends without the conserved phenylalanine or tryptophan. This chain uses TRBV9 with TRBJ1-2; no firm D call. V was clipped by 0 bases and J by 4 bases, with 7 bases between them. CDR1 and CDR2 (germline): SGDLS, YYNGEE. The CDR3 sequence is 13 residues long. CDR3 sequence: CASSVVEGYGYTS. In DNA form, the CDR3 reads TGTGCCAGCAGCGTAGTCGAGGGCTATGGCTACACCTCC.

This clonotype is a singleton in its sample. This chain connects TRBV9 to TRBJ1-4, with D unresolved. CDR3 size: 15 residues. V lost 3 bases and J 0 bases, leaving 9 bases between the germline ends. The germline CDR1 and CDR2 sequences are SGDLS and YYNGEE. CDR3 nucleotide sequence: TGTGCCAGCAGCGAGAGCGTTGCAACTAATGAAAAACTGTTTTTT. Its translation is CASSESVATNEKLFF. The entire variable domain, with the rest obtained from reference TRBV9 and TRBJ1-4, is as follows: DSGVTQTPKHLITATGQRVTLRCSPRSGDLSVYWYQQSLDQGLQFLIQYYNGEERAKGNILERFSAQQFPDLHSELNLSSLELGDSALYFCASSESVATNEKLFFGSGTQLSVL.

The chain combines TRBV28 with TRBJ2-1; 7 nucleotides agree with TRBD1. Trimming cost V 10 bases and J 0 bases; bases outside gene matches: 6. Germline CDR1 is MDHEN and CDR2 is SYDVKM. This CDR3 is 14 amino acids long. The CDR3 sequence is CATEGQSSYNEQFF. DNA of the CDR3: TGTGCCACCGAGGGACAGAGCTCCTACAATGAGCAGTTCTTC.

In this sample, this clonotype turned up many times. This chain connects TRBV5-1 to TRBJ2-2; the match to TRBD2 covers 8 bases. The CDR3 has 15 residues. Trimming cost V 1 base and J 4 bases; bases outside gene matches: 3. Germline V lookup: CDR1 SGHRS, CDR2 YFSETQ. The CDR3 region is CASSLREGLTGELFF. The CDR3 DNA follows: TGCGCCAGCAGCTTGCGGGAGGGCCTCACCGGGGAGCTGTTTTTT.

The sample holds many counts of this clonotype. The chain has TRBV5-1 and TRBJ2-5; unclear D gene. CDR3 length: 14 amino acids. V shed 4 bases and J shed 0 bases, with 10 bases lying between them. The germline V gene has CDR1 SGHRS and CDR2 YFSETQ. The CDR3 sequence: CASSPRPNQETQYF. The DNA for the CDR3 is TGCGCCAGCAGCCCTAGGCCGAACCAAGAGACCCAGTACTTC. Full variable domain (missing parts from reference TRBV5-1 and TRBJ2-5): KAGVTQTPRYLIKTRGQQVTLSCSPISGHRSVSWYQQTPGQGLQFLFEYFSETQRNKGNFPGRFSGRQFSNSRSEMNVSTLELGDSALYLCASSPRPNQETQYFGPGTRLLVL.